A selection of T cell receptor beta chains follows, all from one sample in a study of beta chain features in type 1 diabetes. Generated by immunoSEQ multiplex PCR, the TCRdb table keeps only in-frame clones and is missing some. In the table there are 300,000 or so clones, around 9.3% of which are singletons. Sequencing used central memory CD4+ T cells from blood. The receptor set was obtained from a man aged 25-45 years with type 1 diabetes. CDR3s include the opening cysteine and the closing phenylalanine or tryptophan. A D gene is named only where the DNA matches it firmly. Not all rows give a size; the values are once, few, many and, for expanded clones, a class.

len: 16
abundance: NA
j_gene: TRBJ2-3
v_gene: TRBV7-2
d_gene: TRBD2
CDR3nt: TGTGCCAGCAGCTTAAATCCCGGGGGGGCGCAAGATACGCAGTATTTT
CDR3aa: CASSLNPGGAQDTQYF

len: 15
abundance: NA
j_gene: TRBJ1-3
v_gene: TRBV27
d_gene: TRBD1
CDR3nt: TGTGCCAGCAAACCCACGGGACAGCCTGGAAACACCATATATTTT
CDR3aa: CASKPTGQPGNTIYF

len: 15
abundance: many
j_gene: TRBJ2-1
v_gene: TRBV7-9
d_gene: TRBD2
CDR3nt: TGTGCCAGCAGCTTCTCGCGGGGGTCATACAATGAGCAGTTCTTC
CDR3aa: CASSFSRGSYNEQFF

len: 15
abundance: NA
j_gene: TRBJ1-1
v_gene: TRBV4-1
d_gene: NA
CDR3nt: TGCGCCAGCAGCCACGAGGGCCTGGGGAACACTGAAGCTTTCTTT
CDR3aa: CASSHEGLGNTEAFF

len: 15
abundance: NA
j_gene: TRBJ2-7
v_gene: TRBV28
d_gene: NA
CDR3nt: TGTGCCAGCAGTTCCTCCGGGGAGAGTTACTACGAGCAGTACTTC
CDR3aa: CASSSSGESYYEQYF

len: 11
abundance: few
j_gene: TRBJ2-3
v_gene: TRBV20-1
d_gene: TRBD2
CDR3nt: TGCAGTGCTAGCGGGACTAGCGTGCAGTATTTT
CDR3aa: CSASGTSVQYF

len: 12
abundance: few
j_gene: TRBJ2-7
v_gene: TRBV29-1
d_gene: TRBD1
CDR3nt: TGCAGCGTTCGGACAGGGGGCTACGAGCAGTACTTC
CDR3aa: CSVRTGGYEQYF

len: 16
abundance: few
j_gene: TRBJ1-5
v_gene: TRBV19
d_gene: NA
CDR3nt: TGTGCCAGTAGGGATCGGAAAGGGGCATCGAATCAGCCCCAGCATTTT
CDR3aa: CASRDRKGASNQPQHF

len: 14
abundance: few
j_gene: TRBJ2-1
v_gene: TRBV2
d_gene: NA
CDR3nt: TGTGCCAGCAGTACCTGGACAGAAAACAATGAGCAGTTCTTC
CDR3aa: CASSTWTENNEQFF

len: 13
abundance: NA
j_gene: TRBJ1-5
v_gene: TRBV25-1
d_gene: NA
CDR3nt: TGTGCCACCGCGGGGGGGGCCAATCAGCCCCAGCATTTT
CDR3aa: CATAGGANQPQHF

len: 14
abundance: few
j_gene: TRBJ1-5
v_gene: TRBV28
d_gene: NA
CDR3nt: TGTGCCAGCATAAATGGCCAGGGGACTCAGCCCCAGCATTTT
CDR3aa: CASINGQGTQPQHF

len: 16
abundance: few
j_gene: TRBJ1-1
v_gene: TRBV5-1
d_gene: TRBD1
CDR3nt: TGCGCCAGCAGGTCCACCGGGACAGGGGGCCGGACTGAAGCTTTCTTT
CDR3aa: CASRSTGTGGRTEAFF

len: 14
abundance: few
j_gene: TRBJ2-5
v_gene: TRBV9
d_gene: TRBD1
CDR3nt: TGTGCCAGCAAATCAGGGGGCGCGGATGGGACCCAGTACTTC
CDR3aa: CASKSGGADGTQYF

len: 13
abundance: NA
j_gene: TRBJ1-1
v_gene: TRBV2
d_gene: NA
CDR3nt: TGTGCCAGCAGTGAGCGGGGGGACACTGAAGCTTTCTTT
CDR3aa: CASSERGDTEAFF

len: 15
abundance: few
j_gene: TRBJ2-3
v_gene: TRBV6-1
d_gene: NA
CDR3nt: TGTGCCAGCAGTGCACGACACCCTTCCACAGATACGCAGTATTTT
CDR3aa: CASSARHPSTDTQYF

len: 18
abundance: few
j_gene: TRBJ2-7
v_gene: TRBV7-2
d_gene: NA
CDR3nt: TGTGCCAGCAGCCCGATGGCTGGGGGGCTACCCGAAGGATACGAGCAGTACTTC
CDR3aa: CASSPMAGGLPEGYEQYF

len: 14
abundance: many
j_gene: TRBJ1-1
v_gene: TRBV5-6
d_gene: NA
CDR3nt: TGTGCCAGCAGCGCTCAGATCGCGGACACTGAAGCTTTCTTT
CDR3aa: CASSAQIADTEAFF

len: 15
abundance: NA
j_gene: TRBJ2-5
v_gene: TRBV2
d_gene: NA
CDR3nt: TGTGCCAGCAGTGAAAGTCGGGCAGGACAAGAGACCCAGTACTTC
CDR3aa: CASSESRAGQETQYF

len: 11
abundance: many
j_gene: TRBJ2-5
v_gene: TRBV5-5
d_gene: NA
CDR3nt: TGTGCCAGCAGCGGGGGGGAGACCCAGTACTTC
CDR3aa: CASSGGETQYF

len: 14
abundance: few
j_gene: TRBJ2-5
v_gene: TRBV7-8
d_gene: TRBD1
CDR3nt: TGTGCCAGCAGCTTAGCCGGACAGGGGGCGGCCCAGTACTTC
CDR3aa: CASSLAGQGAAQYF

len: 12
abundance: NA
j_gene: TRBJ1-2
v_gene: TRBV5-1
d_gene: NA
CDR3nt: TGCGCCAGCAGCTTGGAGTCAGGTGGCTACACCTTC
CDR3aa: CASSLESGGYTF

len: 15
abundance: few
j_gene: TRBJ2-3
v_gene: TRBV10-3
d_gene: NA
CDR3nt: TGTGCCATCAGTGAAGAGGGGGGACTTACAGATACGCAGTATTTT
CDR3aa: CAISEEGGLTDTQYF

len: 12
abundance: many
j_gene: TRBJ2-1
v_gene: TRBV2
d_gene: TRBD1
CDR3nt: TGTGCCAGCAGAGATCTCGACAGGGGAGCAATCTTC
CDR3aa: CASRDLDRGAIF

len: 14
abundance: NA
j_gene: TRBJ1-5
v_gene: TRBV7-9
d_gene: NA
CDR3nt: TGTGCCAGCAGCCCCGGGTTTAGCAATCAGCCCCAGCATTTT
CDR3aa: CASSPGFSNQPQHF

len: 15
abundance: few
j_gene: TRBJ1-4
v_gene: TRBV10-2
d_gene: NA
CDR3nt: TGCGCCAGCAGCCCTTCATTTGCAACTAATGAAAAACTGTTTTTT
CDR3aa: CASSPSFATNEKLFF

len: 17
abundance: many
j_gene: TRBJ1-6
v_gene: TRBV4-1
d_gene: NA
CDR3nt: TGCGCCAGCAGCCAACTGGGTAAGGAAGCCGGACATTCACCCCTCCACTTT
CDR3aa: CASSQLGKEAGHSPLHF

len: 13
abundance: NA
j_gene: TRBJ1-1
v_gene: TRBV30
d_gene: NA
CDR3nt: TGTGCCTGGAGTGCGACAGAGAACACTGAAGCTTTCTTT
CDR3aa: CAWSATENTEAFF

len: 14
abundance: few
j_gene: TRBJ2-4
v_gene: TRBV10-1
d_gene: NA
CDR3nt: TGCGCCAGCAGTCCGGCGGTAGCCAAAAACATTCAGTACTTC
CDR3aa: CASSPAVAKNIQYF

len: 14
abundance: NA
j_gene: TRBJ1-3
v_gene: TRBV7-2
d_gene: NA
CDR3nt: TGTGCCAGCAGCTCGATACAGCTTGGAAACACCATATATTTT
CDR3aa: CASSSIQLGNTIYF

len: 18
abundance: NA
j_gene: TRBJ2-2
v_gene: TRBV5-1
d_gene: TRBD1
CDR3nt: TGCGCCAGCAGCTTGGACCCGGGACAGGGGGAAAACACCGGGGAGCTGTTTTTT
CDR3aa: CASSLDPGQGENTGELFF

len: 17
abundance: many
j_gene: TRBJ2-3
v_gene: TRBV1
d_gene: NA
CDR3nt: TGCACCAGCAGCCAAGATCGCGAGGGCTGGCGCACAGATACGCAGTATTTT
CDR3aa: CTSSQDREGWRTDTQYF

len: 14
abundance: NA
j_gene: TRBJ2-2
v_gene: TRBV2
d_gene: NA
CDR3nt: TGTGCCAGCAGGCGAGACTTCGGCACCGGGGAGCTGTTTTTT
CDR3aa: CASRRDFGTGELFF

len: 12
abundance: NA
j_gene: TRBJ1-5
v_gene: TRBV30
d_gene: NA
CDR3nt: TGTGCCTGGAGTCAGGGGACCCAGCCCCAGCATTTT
CDR3aa: CAWSQGTQPQHF

len: 14
abundance: few
j_gene: TRBJ2-2
v_gene: TRBV6-6
d_gene: TRBD1
CDR3nt: TGTGCCAGCAGCGCAGACAGGGCAACCGGGGAGCTGTTTTTT
CDR3aa: CASSADRATGELFF

len: 12
abundance: NA
j_gene: TRBJ1-1
v_gene: TRBV25-1
d_gene: NA
CDR3nt: TGTGCCAGCAGCCTTCGGGGGACTGAAGCTTTCTTT
CDR3aa: CASSLRGTEAFF

len: 15
abundance: NA
j_gene: TRBJ2-3
v_gene: TRBV4-3
d_gene: TRBD2
CDR3nt: TGCGCCAGCAGCCAACTAGCGGGGGTCACAGATACGCAGTATTTT
CDR3aa: CASSQLAGVTDTQYF

len: 16
abundance: NA
j_gene: TRBJ2-3
v_gene: TRBV4-2
d_gene: TRBD2
CDR3nt: TGTGCCAGCAGCCAAGATGGGCGGGGGTACACAGATACGCAGTATTTT
CDR3aa: CASSQDGRGYTDTQYF

len: 15
abundance: NA
j_gene: TRBJ2-3
v_gene: TRBV7-9
d_gene: TRBD1
CDR3nt: TGTGCCAGCAGCTTACGAGGACAGGAGACAGATACGCAGTATTTT
CDR3aa: CASSLRGQETDTQYF

len: 14
abundance: NA
j_gene: TRBJ2-1
v_gene: TRBV5-1
d_gene: TRBD1
CDR3nt: TGCGCCAGCAGCTTGGGACAGGGAGTCAATGAGCAGTTCTTC
CDR3aa: CASSLGQGVNEQFF

len: 13
abundance: few
j_gene: TRBJ1-1
v_gene: TRBV7-2
d_gene: TRBD1
CDR3nt: TGTGCCAGCAGTTTAGGACAGGGCACTGAAGCTTTCTTT
CDR3aa: CASSLGQGTEAFF

len: 21
abundance: few
j_gene: TRBJ1-6
v_gene: TRBV28
d_gene: NA
CDR3nt: TGTGCCAGCAGCCCCCTTCACCCGGGACAAGGCCCGAAGTTCTATAATTCACCCCTCCACTTT
CDR3aa: CASSPLHPGQGPKFYNSPLHF

len: 13
abundance: many
j_gene: TRBJ2-3
v_gene: TRBV7-2
d_gene: NA
CDR3nt: TGTGCCACTTCGGAGAGGAGCACAGATACGCAGTATTTT
CDR3aa: CATSERSTDTQYF

len: 13
abundance: NA
j_gene: TRBJ2-7
v_gene: TRBV23-1
d_gene: NA
CDR3nt: TGCGCCAGCAGACCTCCGGGGGCCAGGGAGCAGTACTTC
CDR3aa: CASRPPGAREQYF

len: 12
abundance: NA
j_gene: TRBJ1-2
v_gene: TRBV6-5
d_gene: NA
CDR3nt: TGTGCCAGCTCTGCCAGTAACTATGGCTACACCTTC
CDR3aa: CASSASNYGYTF

len: 15
abundance: many
j_gene: TRBJ2-3
v_gene: TRBV14
d_gene: TRBD1
CDR3nt: TGTGCCAGCAGCCACATAACAGGGGGCACAGATACGCAGTATTTT
CDR3aa: CASSHITGGTDTQYF

len: 16
abundance: NA
j_gene: TRBJ1-5
v_gene: TRBV15
d_gene: NA
CDR3nt: TGTGCCACCAGCTCATTGCGAAGGGGGGGCAATCAGCCCCAGCATTTT
CDR3aa: CATSSLRRGGNQPQHF

len: 11
abundance: few
j_gene: TRBJ2-5
v_gene: TRBV10-3
d_gene: NA
CDR3nt: TGTGCCATCAGTGAGTCGAAGACCCAGTACTTC
CDR3aa: CAISESKTQYF

len: 15
abundance: NA
j_gene: TRBJ1-3
v_gene: TRBV6-5
d_gene: NA
CDR3nt: TGTGCCAGCAGGGGCAGGGGCAGGGACGGAAACACCATATATTTT
CDR3aa: CASRGRGRDGNTIYF

len: 12
abundance: NA
j_gene: TRBJ2-4
v_gene: TRBV28
d_gene: NA
CDR3nt: TGTGCCAGCAGTTGGGGGCAAAACATTCAGTACTTC
CDR3aa: CASSWGQNIQYF

len: 15
abundance: few
j_gene: TRBJ2-2
v_gene: TRBV7-2
d_gene: NA
CDR3nt: TGTGCCAGCAGCTTAGCGCCTAGCGATTCCGGGGAGCTGTTTTTT
CDR3aa: CASSLAPSDSGELFF

len: 13
abundance: few
j_gene: TRBJ2-7
v_gene: TRBV6-6
d_gene: NA
CDR3nt: TGTGCCAGCACTCTACTGGGCGGATACGAGCAGTACTTC
CDR3aa: CASTLLGGYEQYF

len: 12
abundance: few
j_gene: TRBJ2-5
v_gene: TRBV5-6
d_gene: NA
CDR3nt: TGTGCCAGCAGCTCCCCTGGGGAGACCCAGTACTTC
CDR3aa: CASSSPGETQYF

len: 17
abundance: NA
j_gene: TRBJ2-5
v_gene: TRBV5-6
d_gene: TRBD2
CDR3nt: TGTGCCAGCAGCTTGTTTGTCCTAGCGGGGACTCAAGAGACCCAGTACTTC
CDR3aa: CASSLFVLAGTQETQYF

len: 15
abundance: few
j_gene: TRBJ2-7
v_gene: TRBV11-2
d_gene: NA
CDR3nt: TGTGCCAGCAGCTTCGGGCAGGTCCCTCTCTACGAGCAGTACTTC
CDR3aa: CASSFGQVPLYEQYF

len: 14
abundance: NA
j_gene: TRBJ2-3
v_gene: TRBV28
d_gene: TRBD1
CDR3nt: TGTGCCAGCAGTTTACGACAGGGGTCAGATACGCAGTATTTT
CDR3aa: CASSLRQGSDTQYF

len: 14
abundance: NA
j_gene: TRBJ1-5
v_gene: TRBV27
d_gene: NA
CDR3nt: TGTGCCAGCAGTATGGGACGGGATTATCAGCCCCAGCATTTT
CDR3aa: CASSMGRDYQPQHF

len: 13
abundance: NA
j_gene: TRBJ1-1
v_gene: TRBV29-1
d_gene: NA
CDR3nt: TGCAGCGCCTCGACAGAGCGGGCCACTGAAGCTTTCTTT
CDR3aa: CSASTERATEAFF

len: 13
abundance: few
j_gene: TRBJ2-5
v_gene: TRBV7-2
d_gene: NA
CDR3nt: TGTGCCAGCAGCCCAAACCCCATGGAGACCCAGTACTTC
CDR3aa: CASSPNPMETQYF

len: 16
abundance: NA
j_gene: TRBJ1-2
v_gene: TRBV25-1
d_gene: TRBD1
CDR3nt: TGTGCCAGCACCCCCAGGGGGGGCCCGGGGGGATATGGCTACACCTTC
CDR3aa: CASTPRGGPGGYGYTF